This note documents a single TCR beta chain sequence. Antigen unknown. The data belong to a study of blood T cells in healthy people across ages. Study context: Roughly one uniquely barcoded beta molecule per two T cells was captured. Broader study findings: TCR beta diversity per million T cells fell roughly linearly with age. Any conclusive comparison of naive versus antigen-experienced cells was prevented by using unsorted PBMCs.

Next came a second PCR, run for about 7 to 12 cycles, which used a sample-barcoded 5' primer along with a J-beta primer mix. Using its own MiXCR run on the 5' RACE reads, TCRdb lists one record per CDR3 protein. The sample yields 760,000 or so distinct CDR3 sequences, more than 20% seen once. The V gene end was trimmed by 6 bases and the J gene end by 10 bases; junction bases not matched to a gene: 3. There are 12 residues in the CDR3. These same data were also listed under a study on T cells of mothers and their children. That work states: M1S, a second-PCR primer, added sample barcodes and 2-4 random nucleotides.

The TCR comes from a boy between 10 and 17 years old in good health. The V call is TRBV12-3 or TRBV12-4, the J call TRBJ2-1, with 10 bases identical to TRBD2. Sequencing input: blood. The CDR3 reads CASSRSGREQFF. DNA of the CDR3: TGTGCCAGCAGCCGTAGCGGGAGGGAGCAGTTCTTC.